This TCR beta chain is from a study of shared clonotypes between healthy human individuals. V was shortened by 5 bases and J by 0 bases, with 12 bases between the two germline ends. Germline V gene data show CDR1 as SGHAT and CDR2 as FQNNGV. This CDR3 contains 15 residues. Method: immunoSEQ multiplex PCR; TCRdb's copy keeps in-frame clones and lacks some. The sample carries 2 million to 2.5 million clones, almost 96% recorded once. The sequenced sample was naive CD4+ T cells sorted from blood. Indicated subset: CD45RA+ positively selected. J is TRBJ2-3 and V is TRBV11-2, with D maybe TRBD1 (6 bases). The source of this sequence is a man aged 18 to 30 in good health. The chain's CDR3 is CASSLGQLSTDTQYF. The DNA of the CDR3 is TGTGCCAGCAGCCTTGGACAGTTGAGCACAGATACGCAGTATTTT.